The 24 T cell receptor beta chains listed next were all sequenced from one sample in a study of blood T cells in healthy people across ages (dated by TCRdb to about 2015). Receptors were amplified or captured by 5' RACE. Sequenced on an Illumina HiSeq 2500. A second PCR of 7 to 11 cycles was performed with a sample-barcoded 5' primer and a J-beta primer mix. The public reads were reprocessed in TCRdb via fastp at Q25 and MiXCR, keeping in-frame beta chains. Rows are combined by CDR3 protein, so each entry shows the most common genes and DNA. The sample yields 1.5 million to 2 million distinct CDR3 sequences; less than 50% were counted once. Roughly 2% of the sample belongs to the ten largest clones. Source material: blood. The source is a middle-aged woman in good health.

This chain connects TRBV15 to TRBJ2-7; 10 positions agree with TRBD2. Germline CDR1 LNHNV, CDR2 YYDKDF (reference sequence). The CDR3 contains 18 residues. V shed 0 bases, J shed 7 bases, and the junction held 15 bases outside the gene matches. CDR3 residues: CATSRDQALAGAYNEQYF. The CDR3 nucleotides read TGTGCCACCAGCAGAGATCAAGCCCTAGCGGGGGCCTACAATGAGCAGTACTTC.

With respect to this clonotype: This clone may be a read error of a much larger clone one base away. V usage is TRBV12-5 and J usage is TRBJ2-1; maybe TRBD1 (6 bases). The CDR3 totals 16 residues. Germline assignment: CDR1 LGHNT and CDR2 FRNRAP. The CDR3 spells CASSLVPSGQKGEQFF. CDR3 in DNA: TGTGCTAGTAGTTTGGTACCCTCCGGACAGAAGGGTGAGCAGTTCTTC.

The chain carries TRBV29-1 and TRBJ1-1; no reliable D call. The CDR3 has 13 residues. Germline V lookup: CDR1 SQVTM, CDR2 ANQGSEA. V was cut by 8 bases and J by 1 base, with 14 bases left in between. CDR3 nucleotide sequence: TGCAGCACCGCCCGGGCCGGGAACACTGAAGCTTTCTTT. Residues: CSTARAGNTEAFF.

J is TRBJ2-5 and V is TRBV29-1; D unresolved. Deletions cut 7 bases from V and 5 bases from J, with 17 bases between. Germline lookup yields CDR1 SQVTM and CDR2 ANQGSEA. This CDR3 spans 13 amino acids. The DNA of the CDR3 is TGCAGCGCACCGGAGAGTATGTTCGAGACCCAGTACTTC. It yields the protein CSAPESMFETQYF. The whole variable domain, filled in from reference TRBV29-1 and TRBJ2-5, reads SAVISQKPSRDICQRGTSLTIQCQVDSQVTMMFWYRQQPGQSLTLIATANQGSEATYESGFVIDKFPISRPNLTFSTLTVSNMSPEDSSIYLCSAPESMFETQYFGPGTRLLVL.

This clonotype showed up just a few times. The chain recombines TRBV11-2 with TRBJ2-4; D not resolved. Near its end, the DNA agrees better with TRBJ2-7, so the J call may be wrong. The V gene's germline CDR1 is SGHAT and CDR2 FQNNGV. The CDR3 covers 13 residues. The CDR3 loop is CASSLVYVDEQYF. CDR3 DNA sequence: TGTGCCAGCAGCTTAGTTTACGTGGACGAGCAGTACTTC.

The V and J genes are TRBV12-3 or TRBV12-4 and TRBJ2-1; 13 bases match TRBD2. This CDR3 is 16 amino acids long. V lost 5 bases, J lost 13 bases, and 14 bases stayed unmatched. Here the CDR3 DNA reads TGTGCCAGCAGTGCGTCGACTAGCGGGGGGTGGGAGACCCAGTTCTTC. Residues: CASSASTSGGWETQFF.

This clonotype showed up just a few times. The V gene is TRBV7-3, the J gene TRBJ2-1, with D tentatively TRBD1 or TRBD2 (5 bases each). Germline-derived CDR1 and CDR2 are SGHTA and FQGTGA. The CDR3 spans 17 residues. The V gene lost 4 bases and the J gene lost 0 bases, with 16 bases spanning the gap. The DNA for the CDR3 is TGTGCCAGCAGCTCCCAACCGGGACCCCACTCCTACAATGAGCAGTTCTTC. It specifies CASSSQPGPHSYNEQFF.

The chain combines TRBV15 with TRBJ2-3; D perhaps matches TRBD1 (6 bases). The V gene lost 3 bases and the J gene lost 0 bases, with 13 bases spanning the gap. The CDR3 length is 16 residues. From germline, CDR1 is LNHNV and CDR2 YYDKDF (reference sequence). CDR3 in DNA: TGTGCCACCAGCAGTACCGGGACAACTAGCACAGATACGCAGTATTTT. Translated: CATSSTGTTSTDTQYF.

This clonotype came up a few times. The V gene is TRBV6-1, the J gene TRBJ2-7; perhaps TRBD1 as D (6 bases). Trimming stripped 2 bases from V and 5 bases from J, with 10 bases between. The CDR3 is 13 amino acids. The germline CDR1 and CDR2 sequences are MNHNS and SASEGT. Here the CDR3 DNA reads TGTGCCAGCAGTGAACTCAACAGGGACGAGCAGTACTTC. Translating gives CASSELNRDEQYF.

The CDR3 DNA sequence: TGTGCCAGTAGTATCAGGACGGTTGGAACTGGGGAGCAGTACTTC. As protein: CASSIRTVGTGEQYF. The J gene is TRBJ2-7, the V gene TRBV19; D uncertain. The V gene's germline CDR1 is LNHDA and CDR2 SQIVND (reference sequence). The V gene lost 3 bases and the J gene lost 7 bases, with 19 bases spanning the gap. The CDR3 loop spans 15 amino acids.

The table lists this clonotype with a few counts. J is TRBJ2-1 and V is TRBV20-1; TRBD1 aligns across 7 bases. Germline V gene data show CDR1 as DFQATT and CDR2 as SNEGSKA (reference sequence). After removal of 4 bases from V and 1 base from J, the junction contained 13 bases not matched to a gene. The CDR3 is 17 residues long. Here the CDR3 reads CSATSRTGAASYNEQFF. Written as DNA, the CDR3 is TGCAGTGCTACATCGCGGACAGGAGCGGCATCCTACAATGAGCAGTTCTTC.

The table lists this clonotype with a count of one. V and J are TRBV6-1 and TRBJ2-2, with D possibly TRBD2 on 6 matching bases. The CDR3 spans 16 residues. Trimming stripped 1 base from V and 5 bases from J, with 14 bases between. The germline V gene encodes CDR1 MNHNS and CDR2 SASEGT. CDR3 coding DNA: TGTGCCAGCAGTGAAGTAGGGCTAGGAGGGACCGGGGAGCTGTTTTTT. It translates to CASSEVGLGGTGELFF.

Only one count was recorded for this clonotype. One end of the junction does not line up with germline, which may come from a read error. The DNA of the CDR3 is TGTGCCAGCGGTTTAGGGGGACCTAACTACGAGCAGTACTTC. It yields the protein CASGLGGPNYEQYF. This chain links TRBV28 with TRBJ2-5, with D perhaps matching TRBD1 (6 bases). The J call could be wrong; TRBJ2-7 is a better fit for the DNA end. The CDR3 runs 14 residues. The V gene's germline CDR1 is MDHEN and CDR2 SYDVKM.

CDR3 DNA sequence: TGTGCCAGCAGTGGGGCGGGAGTTCGCTATGGCTACACCTTC. It specifies CASSGAGVRYGYTF. This chain joins TRBV25-1 and TRBJ1-2; D gene uncertain. This CDR3 is built from 14 residues. Germline V CDR1 and CDR2: MGHDK, SYGVNS. With 4 bases removed from V and 4 bases from J, the gap between germline ends came to 13 bases.

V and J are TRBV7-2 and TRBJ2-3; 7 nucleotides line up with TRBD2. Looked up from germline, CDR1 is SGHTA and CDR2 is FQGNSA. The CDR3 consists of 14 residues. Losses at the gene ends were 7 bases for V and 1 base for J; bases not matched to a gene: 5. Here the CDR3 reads CASNPGGGTDTQYF. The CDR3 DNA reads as TGTGCCAGCAACCCGGGGGGAGGCACAGATACGCAGTATTTT. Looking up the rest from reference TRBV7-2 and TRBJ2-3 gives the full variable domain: GAGVSQSPSNKVTEKGKDVELRCDPISGHTALYWYRQSLGQGLEFLIYFQGNSAPDKSGLPSDRFSAERTGGSVSTLTIQRTQQEDSAVYLCASNPGGGTDTQYFGPGTRLTVL.

The CDR3 DNA is TGTGCCAGCAGTTTTCAGACAGGCTCCTACGAGCAGTACTTC. Its translation: CASSFQTGSYEQYF. The rearrangement links TRBV27 to TRBJ2-7, with D possibly matching TRBD1 (6 bases). CDR3 size: 14 residues. V was cut by 3 bases and J by 0 bases, with 9 bases left in between. The germline CDR1 and CDR2 sequences are MNHEY and SMNVEV (reference sequence).

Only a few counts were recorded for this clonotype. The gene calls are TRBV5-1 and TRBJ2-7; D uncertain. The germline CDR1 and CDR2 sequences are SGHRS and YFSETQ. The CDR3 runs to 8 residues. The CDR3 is CGNYEQYF. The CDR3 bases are TGCGGGAACTACGAGCAGTACTTC.

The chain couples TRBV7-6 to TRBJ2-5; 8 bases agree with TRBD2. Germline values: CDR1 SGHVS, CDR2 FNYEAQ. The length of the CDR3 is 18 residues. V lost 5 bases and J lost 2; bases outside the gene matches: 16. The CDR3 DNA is TGTGCCAGCAGCGCCCTGAGACAGGTAGCGGGGATACAAGAGACCCAGTACTTC. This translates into CASSALRQVAGIQETQYF.

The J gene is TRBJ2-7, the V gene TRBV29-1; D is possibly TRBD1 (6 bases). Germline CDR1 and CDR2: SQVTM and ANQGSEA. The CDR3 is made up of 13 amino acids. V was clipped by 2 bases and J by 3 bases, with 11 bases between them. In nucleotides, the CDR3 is TGCAGCGTTGAATTGTTCAGGGGCTACGAGCAGTACTTC. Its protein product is CSVELFRGYEQYF.

For the CDR3, the DNA is TGCAGCGCTAGGATCGCGACAGATACGCAGTATTTT. Protein product: CSARIATDTQYF. This chain links TRBV29-1 with TRBJ2-3; D uncertain. Trimming pared 7 bases from V and 3 bases from J, leaving 11 bases between. This CDR3 has 12 residues. Germline CDR1 reads SQVTM; CDR2 reads ANQGSEA.

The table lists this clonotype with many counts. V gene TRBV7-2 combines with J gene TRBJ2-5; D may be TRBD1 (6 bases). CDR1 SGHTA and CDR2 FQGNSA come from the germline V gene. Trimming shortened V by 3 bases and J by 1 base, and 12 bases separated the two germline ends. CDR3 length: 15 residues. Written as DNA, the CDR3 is TGTGCCAGCAGCTTGGGAGCAGGGGTCCAAGAGACCCAGTACTTC. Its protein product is CASSLGAGVQETQYF.

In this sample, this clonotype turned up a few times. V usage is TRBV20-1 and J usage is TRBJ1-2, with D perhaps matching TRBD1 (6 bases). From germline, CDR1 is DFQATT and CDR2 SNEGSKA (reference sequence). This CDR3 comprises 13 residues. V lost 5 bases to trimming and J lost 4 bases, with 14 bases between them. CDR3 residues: CSAVTGGGYGYTF. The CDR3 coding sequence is TGCAGTGCTGTGACAGGAGGGGGCTATGGCTACACCTTC.

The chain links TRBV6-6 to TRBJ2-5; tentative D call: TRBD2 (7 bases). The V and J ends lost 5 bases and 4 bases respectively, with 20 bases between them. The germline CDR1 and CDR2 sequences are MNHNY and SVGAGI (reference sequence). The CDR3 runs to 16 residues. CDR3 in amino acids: CASSTIPGGRLETQYF. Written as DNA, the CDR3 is TGTGCCAGCAGTACCATCCCCGGGGGGCGGCTAGAGACCCAGTACTTC.

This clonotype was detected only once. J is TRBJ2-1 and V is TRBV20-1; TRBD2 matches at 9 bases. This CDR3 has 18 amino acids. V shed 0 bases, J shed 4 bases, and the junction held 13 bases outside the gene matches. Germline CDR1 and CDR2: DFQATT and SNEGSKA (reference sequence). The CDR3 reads CSARDRLAGHLGYNEQFF. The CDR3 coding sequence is TGCAGTGCTAGAGATCGGCTAGCGGGGCACCTTGGGTACAATGAGCAGTTCTTC.